The present TCR beta chain was sequenced within a study of blood T cell repertoires in COVID-19. Overall study context: The cDNA or gDNA used as material had been derived from T cells, B-cell-depleted T cells, or PBMCs.

The CDR3 runs 14 residues. The V segment lost 2 bases and the J segment 4 bases; nucleotides outside the gene matches: 3. Germline loops: CDR1 MNHEY, CDR2 SVGEGT. Measured with immunoSEQ multiplex PCR; TCRdb has only the in-frame clones, and not every one. The sample has a few hundred thousand clones; about 90% are singletons. Those who participated ranged in age from roughly 18 to 90 years and resided in about 24 US areas. Researchers sorted participants into cohorts using their self-reported clinical history. The material sequenced was PBMCs or T cells enriched from blood (not recorded which). The sequence was collected from a woman in her 30s who had recovered from COVID-19. The chain links TRBV6-2 or TRBV6-3 to TRBJ2-7, with 9 bases fitting TRBD1. The CDR3: CASSYGDRDYEQYF. CDR3 coding DNA: TGTGCCAGCAGTTACGGGGACAGGGATTACGAGCAGTACTTC.